The 9 T cell receptor beta chains below were found in one sample sequenced in a study of monozygotic twins with inflammatory bowel disease. TCRdb re-called the 5' RACE reads; every CDR3 protein appears as one record, without DNA. The sample is made up of approximately 200,000 distinct CDR3 sequences, and the top ten hold less than 9% of it. The sample comprised blood. The source is a human donor with ulcerative colitis or Crohn's disease, or a healthy co-twin of an affected twin (not recorded which).

The chain carries TRBV30 and TRBJ1-3. Germline V gives CDR1 GTSNPN, CDR2 SVGIG (reference sequence). CDR3 length: 12 residues. This CDR3 is CAWSPRLDTIYF. Based on the CDR3 plus reference TRBV30 and TRBJ1-3, the full variable domain is SQTIHQWPATLVQPVGSPLSLECTVEGTSNPNLYWYRQAAGRGLQLLFYSVGIGQISSEVPQNLSASRPQDRQFILSSKKLLLSDSGFYLCAWSPRLDTIYFGEGSWLTVV.

This chain links TRBV7-9 with TRBJ2-3; TCRdb reports TRBD2, a call that lacks DNA to check it against. The CDR3 covers 16 residues. Germline V CDR1 and CDR2: SEHNR, FQNEAQ (reference sequence). This CDR3 is CASSYPRAGGTDTQYF.

V is TRBV5-6 and J is TRBJ2-7; TCRdb's D call of TRBD1 is untestable without DNA. The CDR3 loop spans 14 amino acids. CDR1 is SGHDT and CDR2 is YYEEEE in the germline V gene. CDR3 sequence: CASSRTGTNYEQYF. Drawing the rest from reference TRBV5-6 and TRBJ2-7, the complete variable domain is DAGVTQSPTHLIKTRGQQVTLRCSPKSGHDTVSWYQQALGQGPQFIFQYYEEEERQRGNFPDRFSGHQFPNYSSELNVNALLLGDSALYLCASSRTGTNYEQYFGPGTRLTVT.

The chain employs TRBV6-1 and TRBJ2-1; the D gene TCRdb calls, TRBD1, cannot be checked with no DNA. This CDR3 region has 18 residues. Looked up from germline, CDR1 is MNHNS and CDR2 is SASEGT. The CDR3 loop is CASRRDRGYSGSYNEQFF.

The rearrangement uses TRBV6-1 and TRBJ1-2; TCRdb's D call of TRBD1 is untestable without DNA. Germline assignment: CDR1 MNHNS and CDR2 SASEGT. The CDR3 is made up of 12 amino acids. The CDR3 sequence is CATGTANYGYTF.

The chain carries TRBV4-2 and TRBJ2-3; TCRdb's D gene call, TRBD1, goes unchecked for lack of DNA. The V gene's germline CDR1 is LGHNA and CDR2 YNFKEQ. CDR3 length: 12 amino acids. CDR3 amino acids: CASSPSQGTQYF.

The chain joins TRBV6-4 to TRBJ2-2; no DNA is available, so the TRBD2 call from TCRdb remains unchecked. This CDR3 has 13 amino acids. The V gene's germline CDR1 is MRHNA and CDR2 SNTAGT. The CDR3 spells CASSPQDTGELFF.

The chain couples TRBV6-5 to TRBJ1-2. The CDR3 loop spans 15 amino acids. The germline CDR1 and CDR2 sequences are MNHEY and SVGAGI. The CDR3 protein is CASSYSFRTLYGYTF.

The chain uses TRBV20-1 and TRBJ2-3; no DNA is available, so the TRBD2 call from TCRdb remains unchecked. CDR3 length: 17 residues. Germline loops: CDR1 DFQATT, CDR2 SNEGSKA (reference sequence). The CDR3 loop is CSARGTYQIKSTDTQYF.